This T cell receptor (beta chain) stems from a study of blood T cell repertoires in COVID-19. This table comes from immunoSEQ multiplex PCR, and its TCRdb copy is limited to in-frame clones, with some not included. The profile covers approximately 140,000 clones, with around 90% appearing a single time and under 12% taken by the ten largest. The V gene end was trimmed by 6 bases and the J gene end by 6 bases; junction bases not matched to a gene: 14. CDR3 length: 16 residues. Germline V lookup: CDR1 MDHEN, CDR2 SYDVKM. The chain joins TRBV28 to TRBJ1-5, with 7 nucleotides matching TRBD1. The receptor was derived from a man in his sixties with active or convalescent COVID-19. Sequencing was done on a sample of peripheral blood. Written as DNA, the CDR3 is TGTGCCAGCAGCCCAGGGGGTGCGGGTAGAGGTCAGCCCCAGCATTTT. It encodes CASSPGGAGRGQPQHF.